The T cell receptor beta chain described here comes from a study of Ad26.COV2.S vaccination and SARS-CoV-2 variants. For the study at large: Sample donor was a member of the COV1001 Ad26.COV2.S trial arm.

General observations from the study: Reported findings describe substantial breadth in spike-specific CD8+ and CD4+ T cell responses following vaccination.

This CDR3 is built from 15 residues. Germline loops: CDR1 SGHDN, CDR2 FVKESK. The trim removed 4 bases at V and 6 bases at J, leaving 7 bases unmatched. Generated by immunoSEQ multiplex PCR, the TCRdb table keeps only in-frame clones and is missing some. Here the sample spans hundreds of thousands of clones, roughly 84% being singletons. The treatment: approximately 18 received Ad26.COV2.S at low or high dose, single or two shots; about five received placebo; per-sample allocation not given. At day 63 after the first vaccine or placebo injection, samples were drawn. What was given as vaccine was an Ad26 vector encoding Wuhan-strain SARS-CoV-2 spike. With regard to this clone: Its antigen is as yet unknown.

This material consisted of peripheral blood, taken in a trial of Ad26.COV2.S vaccine versus placebo. This TCR derives from a person aged 18-65 years who received the Ad26.COV2.S COVID-19 vaccine or a placebo. The rearrangement uses TRBV14 and TRBJ2-1; 9 positions match TRBD2. The CDR3 bases are TGTGCCAGCAGCCGTAGCGGGGGACTCCTCAATGAGCAGTTCTTC. Amino acids: CASSRSGGLLNEQFF.